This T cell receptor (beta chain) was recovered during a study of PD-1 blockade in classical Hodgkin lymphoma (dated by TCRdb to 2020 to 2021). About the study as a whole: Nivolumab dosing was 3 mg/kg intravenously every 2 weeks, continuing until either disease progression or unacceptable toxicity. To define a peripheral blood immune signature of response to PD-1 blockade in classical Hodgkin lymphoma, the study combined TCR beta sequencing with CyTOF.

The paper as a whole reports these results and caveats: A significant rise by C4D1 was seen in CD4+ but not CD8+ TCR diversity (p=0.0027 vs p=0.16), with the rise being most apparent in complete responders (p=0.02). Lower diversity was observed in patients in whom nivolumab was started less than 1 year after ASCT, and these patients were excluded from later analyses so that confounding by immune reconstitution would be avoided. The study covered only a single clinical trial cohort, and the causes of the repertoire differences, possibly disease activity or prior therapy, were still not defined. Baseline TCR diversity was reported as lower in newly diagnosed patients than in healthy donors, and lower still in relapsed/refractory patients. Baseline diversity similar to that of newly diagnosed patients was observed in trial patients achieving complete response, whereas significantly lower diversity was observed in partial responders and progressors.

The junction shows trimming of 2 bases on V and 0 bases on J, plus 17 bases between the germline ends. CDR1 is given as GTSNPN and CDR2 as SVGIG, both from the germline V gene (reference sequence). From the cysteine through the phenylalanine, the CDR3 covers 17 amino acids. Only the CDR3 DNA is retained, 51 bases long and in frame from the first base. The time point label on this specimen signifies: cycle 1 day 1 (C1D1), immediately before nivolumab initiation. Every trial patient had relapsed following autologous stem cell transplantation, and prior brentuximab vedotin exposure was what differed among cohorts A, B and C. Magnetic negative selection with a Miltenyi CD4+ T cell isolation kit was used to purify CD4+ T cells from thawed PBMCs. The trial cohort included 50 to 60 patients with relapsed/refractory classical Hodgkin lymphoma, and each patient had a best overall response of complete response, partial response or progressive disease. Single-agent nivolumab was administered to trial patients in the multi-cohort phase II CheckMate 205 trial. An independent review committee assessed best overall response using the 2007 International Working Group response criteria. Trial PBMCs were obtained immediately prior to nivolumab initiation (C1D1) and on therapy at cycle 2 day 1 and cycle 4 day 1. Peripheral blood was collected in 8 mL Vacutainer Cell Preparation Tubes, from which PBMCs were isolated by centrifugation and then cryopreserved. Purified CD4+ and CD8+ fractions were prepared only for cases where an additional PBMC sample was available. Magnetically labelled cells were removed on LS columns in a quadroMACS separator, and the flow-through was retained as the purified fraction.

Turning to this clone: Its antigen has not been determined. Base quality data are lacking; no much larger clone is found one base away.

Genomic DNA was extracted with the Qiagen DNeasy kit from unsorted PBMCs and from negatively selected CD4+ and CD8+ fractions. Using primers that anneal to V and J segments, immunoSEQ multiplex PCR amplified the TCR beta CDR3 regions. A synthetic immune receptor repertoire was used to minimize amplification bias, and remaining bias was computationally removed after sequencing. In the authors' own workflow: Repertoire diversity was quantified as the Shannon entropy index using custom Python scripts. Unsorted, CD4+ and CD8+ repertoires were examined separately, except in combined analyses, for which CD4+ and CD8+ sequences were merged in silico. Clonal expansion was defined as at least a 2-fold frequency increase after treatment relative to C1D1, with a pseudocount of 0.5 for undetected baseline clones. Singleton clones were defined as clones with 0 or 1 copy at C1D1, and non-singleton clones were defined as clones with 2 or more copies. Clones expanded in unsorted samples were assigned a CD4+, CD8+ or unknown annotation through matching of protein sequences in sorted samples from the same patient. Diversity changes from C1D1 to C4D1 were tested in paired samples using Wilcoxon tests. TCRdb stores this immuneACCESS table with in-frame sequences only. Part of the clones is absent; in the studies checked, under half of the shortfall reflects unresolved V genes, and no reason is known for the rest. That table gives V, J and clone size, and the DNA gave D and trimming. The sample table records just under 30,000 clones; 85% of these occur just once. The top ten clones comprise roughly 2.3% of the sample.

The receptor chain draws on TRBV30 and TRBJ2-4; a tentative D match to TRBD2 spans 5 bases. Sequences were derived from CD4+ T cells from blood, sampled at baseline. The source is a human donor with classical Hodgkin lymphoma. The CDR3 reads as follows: CAWSLPGISIAKNIQYF. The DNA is TGTGCCTGGAGTCTTCCGGGAATATCCATAGCCAAAAACATTCAGTACTTC.